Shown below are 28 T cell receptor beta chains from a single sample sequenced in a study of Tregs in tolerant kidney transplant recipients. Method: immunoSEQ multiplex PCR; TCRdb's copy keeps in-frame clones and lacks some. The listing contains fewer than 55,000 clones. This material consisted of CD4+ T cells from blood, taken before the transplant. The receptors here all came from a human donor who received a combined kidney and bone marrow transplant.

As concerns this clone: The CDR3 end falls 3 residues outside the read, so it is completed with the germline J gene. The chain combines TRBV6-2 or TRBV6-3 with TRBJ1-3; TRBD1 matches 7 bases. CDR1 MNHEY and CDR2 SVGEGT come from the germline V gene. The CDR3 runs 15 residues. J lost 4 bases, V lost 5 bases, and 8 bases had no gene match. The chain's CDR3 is CASSDRQGTGNTIYF. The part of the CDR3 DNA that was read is TGTGCCAGCAGTGACCGACAGGGAACCGGAAACACC.

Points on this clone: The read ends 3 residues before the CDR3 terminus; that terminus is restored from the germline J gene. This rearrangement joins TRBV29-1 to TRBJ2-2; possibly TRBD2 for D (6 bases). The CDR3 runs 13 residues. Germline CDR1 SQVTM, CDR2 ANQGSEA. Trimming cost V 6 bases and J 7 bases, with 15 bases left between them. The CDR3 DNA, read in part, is TGCAGCGTCCGGAGAGACGGGGGCGGGGAG. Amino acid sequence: CSVRRDGGGE. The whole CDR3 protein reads CSVRRDGGGELFF.

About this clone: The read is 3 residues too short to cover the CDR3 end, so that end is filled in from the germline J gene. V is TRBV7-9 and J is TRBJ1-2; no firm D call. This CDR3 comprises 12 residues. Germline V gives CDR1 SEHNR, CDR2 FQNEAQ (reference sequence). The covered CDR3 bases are TGTGCCAGCAGCTTAGGGGCTGGGGGC. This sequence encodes CASSLGAGG. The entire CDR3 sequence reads CASSLGAGGYTF.

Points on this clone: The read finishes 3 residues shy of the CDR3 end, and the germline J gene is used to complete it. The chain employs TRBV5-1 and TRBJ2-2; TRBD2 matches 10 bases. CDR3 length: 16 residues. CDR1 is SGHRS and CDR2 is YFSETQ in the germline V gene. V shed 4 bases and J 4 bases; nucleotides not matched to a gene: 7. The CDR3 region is CASSLSGGPPTGELFF. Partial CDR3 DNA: TGCGCCAGCAGCCTTAGCGGGGGGCCGCCCACCGGGGAG.

CDR3 DNA (partial): TGCGCCAGCAGCTTGGACAGGGAAGAA. Translated, it gives CASSLDREE. The whole CDR3 protein is CASSLDREEAFF. The chain uses TRBV5-1 and TRBJ1-1; weak D call: TRBD1 (6 bases). The CDR3 end is not reached by the read, which stops 3 residues before it; the germline J gene fills it in. The CDR3 sequence is 12 residues long. CDR1 and CDR2 from the germline V gene are SGHRS and YFSETQ. The variable domain in full, with the rest retrieved from reference TRBV5-1 and TRBJ1-1, is KAGVTQTPRYLIKTRGQQVTLSCSPISGHRSVSWYQQTPGQGLQFLFEYFSETQRNKGNFPGRFSGRQFSNSRSEMNVSTLELGDSALYLCASSLDREEAFFGQGTRLTVV.

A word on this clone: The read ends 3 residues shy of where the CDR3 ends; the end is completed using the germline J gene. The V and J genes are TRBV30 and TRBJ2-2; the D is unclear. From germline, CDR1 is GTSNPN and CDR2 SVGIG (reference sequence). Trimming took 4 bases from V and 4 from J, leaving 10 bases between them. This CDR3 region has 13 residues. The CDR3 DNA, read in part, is TGTGCCTGGAAACTCCCTGGCACCGGGGAG. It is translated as CAWKLPGTGE. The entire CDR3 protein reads CAWKLPGTGELFF. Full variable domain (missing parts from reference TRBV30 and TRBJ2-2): SQTIHQWPATLVQPVGSPLSLECTVEGTSNPNLYWYRQAAGRGLQLLFYSVGIGQISSEVPQNLSASRPQDRQFILSSKKLLLSDSGFYLCAWKLPGTGELFFGEGSRLTVL.

The DNA read from the CDR3 is TGTGCCAGTCTCCGAGGGAACACTGAA. This encodes CASLRGNTE. The CDR3 reads in full as CASLRGNTEAFF. J is TRBJ1-1 and V is TRBV19; D remains unclear. Sequencing ends 3 residues short of the CDR3 end; the germline J gene provides the rest. Trimming removed 8 bases at V and 1 base at J, with 8 bases between. Germline CDR1 LNHDA, CDR2 SQIVND (reference sequence). This CDR3 comprises 12 residues.

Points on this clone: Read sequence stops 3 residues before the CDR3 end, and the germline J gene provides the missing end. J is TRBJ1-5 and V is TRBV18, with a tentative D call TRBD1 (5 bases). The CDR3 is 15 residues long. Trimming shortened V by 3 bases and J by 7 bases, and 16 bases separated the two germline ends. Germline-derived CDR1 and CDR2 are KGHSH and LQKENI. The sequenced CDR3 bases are TGTGCCAGCTCACCCGGGACCTCCGGGGGGCAGCCC. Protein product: CASSPGTSGGQP. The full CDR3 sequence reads CASSPGTSGGQPQHF.

The chain's CDR3 is CASSMDSMNTEAFF. Incomplete CDR3 DNA: TGCGCCAGCAGCATGGACAGCATGAACACTGAA. This chain links TRBV5-1 with TRBJ1-1; tentatively, D is TRBD1 (6 bases). The CDR3 is cut off 3 residues early in the read; its end comes from the germline J gene. Germline-derived CDR1 and CDR2 are SGHRS and YFSETQ. Trimming left V 4 bases short and J 0 bases short, with 10 bases between. There are 14 residues in the CDR3.

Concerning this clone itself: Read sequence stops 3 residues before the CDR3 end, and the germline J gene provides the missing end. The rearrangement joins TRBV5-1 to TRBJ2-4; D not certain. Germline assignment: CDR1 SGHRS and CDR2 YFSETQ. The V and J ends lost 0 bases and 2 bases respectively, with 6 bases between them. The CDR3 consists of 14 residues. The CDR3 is CASSLGTTKNIQYF. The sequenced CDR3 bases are TGCGCCAGCAGCTTGGGCACAACCAAAAACATT.

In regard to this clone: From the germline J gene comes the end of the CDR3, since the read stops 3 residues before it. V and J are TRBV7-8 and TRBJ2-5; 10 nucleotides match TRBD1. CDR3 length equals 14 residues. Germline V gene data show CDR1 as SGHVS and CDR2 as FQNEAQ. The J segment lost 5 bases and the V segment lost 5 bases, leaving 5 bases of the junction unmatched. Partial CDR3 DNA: TGTGCCAGCAGCAGAGGACAGGGGGGTGAGACC. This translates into CASSRGQGGET. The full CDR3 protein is CASSRGQGGETQYF.

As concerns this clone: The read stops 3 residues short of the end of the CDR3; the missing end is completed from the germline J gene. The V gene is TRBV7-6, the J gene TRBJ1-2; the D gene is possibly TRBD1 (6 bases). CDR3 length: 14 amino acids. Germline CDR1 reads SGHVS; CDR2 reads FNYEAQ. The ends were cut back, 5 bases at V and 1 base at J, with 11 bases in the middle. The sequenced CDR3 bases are TGTGCCAGCAGCCCGGGGGGCGGTAACTATGGC. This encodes CASSPGGGNYG. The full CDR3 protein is CASSPGGGNYGYTF.

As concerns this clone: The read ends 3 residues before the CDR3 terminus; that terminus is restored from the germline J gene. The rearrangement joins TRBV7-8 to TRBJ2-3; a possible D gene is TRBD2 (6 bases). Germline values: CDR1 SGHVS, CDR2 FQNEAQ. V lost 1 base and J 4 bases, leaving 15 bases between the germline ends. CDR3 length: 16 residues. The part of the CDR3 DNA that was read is TGTGCCAGCAGCTTAGTCTACCTAGCGAGCCCAGATACG. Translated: CASSLVYLASPDT. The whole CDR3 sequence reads CASSLVYLASPDTQYF.

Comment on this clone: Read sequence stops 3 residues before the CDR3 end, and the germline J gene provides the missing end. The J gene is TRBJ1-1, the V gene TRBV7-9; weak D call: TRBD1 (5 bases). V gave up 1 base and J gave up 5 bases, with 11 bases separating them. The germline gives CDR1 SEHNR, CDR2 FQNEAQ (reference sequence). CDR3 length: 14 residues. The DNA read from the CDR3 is TGTGCCAGCAGCTTAGACGGGGGGGAGACTGAA. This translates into CASSLDGGETE. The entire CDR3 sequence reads CASSLDGGETEAFF.

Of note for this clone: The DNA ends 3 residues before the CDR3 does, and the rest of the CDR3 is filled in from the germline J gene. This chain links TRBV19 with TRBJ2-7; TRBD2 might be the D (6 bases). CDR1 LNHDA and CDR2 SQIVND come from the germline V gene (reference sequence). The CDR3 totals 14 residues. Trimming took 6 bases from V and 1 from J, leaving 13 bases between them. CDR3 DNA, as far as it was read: TGTGCCAGTAGCGACAGCCGGGGGTCCTACGAG. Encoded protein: CASSDSRGSYE. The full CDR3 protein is CASSDSRGSYEQYF.

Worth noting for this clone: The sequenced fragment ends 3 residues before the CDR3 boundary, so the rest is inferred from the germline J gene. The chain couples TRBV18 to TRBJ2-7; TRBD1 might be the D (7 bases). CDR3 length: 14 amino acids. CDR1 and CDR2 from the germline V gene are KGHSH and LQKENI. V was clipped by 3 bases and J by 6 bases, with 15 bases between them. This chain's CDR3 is CASSPGPQGGEQYF. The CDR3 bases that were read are TGTGCCAGCTCACCGGGACCCCAGGGGGGCGAG.

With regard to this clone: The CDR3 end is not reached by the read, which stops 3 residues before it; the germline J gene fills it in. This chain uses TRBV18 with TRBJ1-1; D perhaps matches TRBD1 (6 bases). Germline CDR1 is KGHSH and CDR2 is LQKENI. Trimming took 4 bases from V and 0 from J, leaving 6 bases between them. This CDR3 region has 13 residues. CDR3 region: CASSRTVNTEAFF. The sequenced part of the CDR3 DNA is TGTGCCAGCTCACGGACAGTGAACACTGAA.

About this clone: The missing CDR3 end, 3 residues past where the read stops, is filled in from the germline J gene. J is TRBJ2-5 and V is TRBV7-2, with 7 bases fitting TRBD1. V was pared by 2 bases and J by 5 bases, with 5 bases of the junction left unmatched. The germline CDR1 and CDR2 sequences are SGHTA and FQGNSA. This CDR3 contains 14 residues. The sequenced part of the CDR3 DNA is TGTGCCAGCAGCTTACAGGGGGTCCTCGAGACC. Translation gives CASSLQGVLET. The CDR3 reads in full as CASSLQGVLETQYF.

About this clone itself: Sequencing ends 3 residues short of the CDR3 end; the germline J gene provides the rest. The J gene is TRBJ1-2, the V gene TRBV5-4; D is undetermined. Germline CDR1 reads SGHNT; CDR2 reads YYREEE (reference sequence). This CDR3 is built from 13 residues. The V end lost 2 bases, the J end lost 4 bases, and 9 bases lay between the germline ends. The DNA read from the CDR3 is TGTGCCAGCAGCTTTGGCCAGAGCTATGGC. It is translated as CASSFGQSYG. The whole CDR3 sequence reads CASSFGQSYGYTF.

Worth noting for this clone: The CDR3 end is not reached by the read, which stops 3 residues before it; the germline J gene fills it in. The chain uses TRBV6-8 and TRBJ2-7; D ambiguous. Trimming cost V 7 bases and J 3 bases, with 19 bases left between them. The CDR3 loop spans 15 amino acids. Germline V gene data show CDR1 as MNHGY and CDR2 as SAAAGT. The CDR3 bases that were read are TGTGCCAGCATCCAGGCAGCCTATTATAACTACGAG. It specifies CASIQAAYYNYE. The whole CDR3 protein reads CASIQAAYYNYEQYF.

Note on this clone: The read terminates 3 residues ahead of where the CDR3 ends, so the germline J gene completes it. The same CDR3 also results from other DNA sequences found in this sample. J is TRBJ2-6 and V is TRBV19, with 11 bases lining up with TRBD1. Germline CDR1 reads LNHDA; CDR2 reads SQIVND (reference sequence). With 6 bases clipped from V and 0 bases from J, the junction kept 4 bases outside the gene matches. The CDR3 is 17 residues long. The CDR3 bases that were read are TGTGCCAGTAGCAGGACAGGGGGCTCCTCTGGGGCCAACGTC. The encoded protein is CASSRTGGSSGANV. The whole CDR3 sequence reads CASSRTGGSSGANVLTF.

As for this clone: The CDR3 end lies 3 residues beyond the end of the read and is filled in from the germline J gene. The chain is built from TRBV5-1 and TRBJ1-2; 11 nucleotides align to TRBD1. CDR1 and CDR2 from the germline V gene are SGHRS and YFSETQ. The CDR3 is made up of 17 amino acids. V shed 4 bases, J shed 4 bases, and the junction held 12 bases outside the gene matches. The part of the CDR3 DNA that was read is TGCGCCAGCAGCCAAAGGACAGGGGGCCCCATTGGCTATGGC. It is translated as CASSQRTGGPIGYG. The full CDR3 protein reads CASSQRTGGPIGYGYTF.

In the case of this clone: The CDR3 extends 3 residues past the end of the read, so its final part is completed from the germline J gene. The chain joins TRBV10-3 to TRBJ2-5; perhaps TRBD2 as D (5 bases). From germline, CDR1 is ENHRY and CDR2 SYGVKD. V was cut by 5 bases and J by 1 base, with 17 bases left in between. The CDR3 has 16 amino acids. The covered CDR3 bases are TGTGCCATCAGTTCCCGGACCCACGGGGTCCAAGAGACC. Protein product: CAISSRTHGVQET. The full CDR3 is CAISSRTHGVQETQYF.

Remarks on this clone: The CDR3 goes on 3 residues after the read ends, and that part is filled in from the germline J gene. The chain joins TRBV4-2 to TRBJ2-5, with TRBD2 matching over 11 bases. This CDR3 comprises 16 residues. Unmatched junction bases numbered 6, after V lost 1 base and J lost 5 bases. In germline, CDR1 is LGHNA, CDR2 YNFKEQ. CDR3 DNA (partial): TGTGCCAGCAGCCAAGGCCCCCTAGCGGGGGGTGAGACC. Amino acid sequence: CASSQGPLAGGET. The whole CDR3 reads CASSQGPLAGGETQYF.

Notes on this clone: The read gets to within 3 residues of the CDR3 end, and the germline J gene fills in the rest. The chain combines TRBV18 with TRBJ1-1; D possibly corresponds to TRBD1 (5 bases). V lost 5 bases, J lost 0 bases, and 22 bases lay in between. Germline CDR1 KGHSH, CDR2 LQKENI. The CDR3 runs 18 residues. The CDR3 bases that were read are TGTGCCAGCTCATCACGACAGCCAGCAGGTATATTGAACACTGAA. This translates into CASSSRQPAGILNTE. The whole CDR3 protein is CASSSRQPAGILNTEAFF.

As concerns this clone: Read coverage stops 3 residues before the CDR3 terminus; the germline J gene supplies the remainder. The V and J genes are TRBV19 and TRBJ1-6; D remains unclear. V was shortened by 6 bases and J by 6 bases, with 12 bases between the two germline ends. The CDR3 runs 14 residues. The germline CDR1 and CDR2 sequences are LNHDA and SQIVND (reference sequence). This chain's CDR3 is CASSTPTGNSPLHF. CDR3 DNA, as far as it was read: TGTGCCAGTAGCACACCTACGGGTAATTCACCC.

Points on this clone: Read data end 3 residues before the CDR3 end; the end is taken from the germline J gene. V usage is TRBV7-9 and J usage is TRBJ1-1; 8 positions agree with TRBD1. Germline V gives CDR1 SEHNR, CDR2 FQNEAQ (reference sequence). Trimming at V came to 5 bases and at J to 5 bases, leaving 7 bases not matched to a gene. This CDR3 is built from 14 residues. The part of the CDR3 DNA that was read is TGTGCCAGCAGCGACAGGGGAGAATGGACTGAA. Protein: CASSDRGEWTE. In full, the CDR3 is CASSDRGEWTEAFF.

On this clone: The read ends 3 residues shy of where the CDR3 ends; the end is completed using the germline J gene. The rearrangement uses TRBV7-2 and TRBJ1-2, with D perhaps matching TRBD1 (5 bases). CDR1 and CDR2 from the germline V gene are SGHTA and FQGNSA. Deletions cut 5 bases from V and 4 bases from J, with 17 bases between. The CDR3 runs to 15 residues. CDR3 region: CASSPTVGQGYGYTF. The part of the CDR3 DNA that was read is TGTGCCAGCAGCCCGACTGTTGGCCAGGGCTATGGC. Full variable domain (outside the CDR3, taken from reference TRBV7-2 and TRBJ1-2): GAGVSQSPSNKVTEKGKDVELRCDPISGHTALYWYRQSLGQGLEFLIYFQGNSAPDKSGLPSDRFSAERTGGSVSTLTIQRTQQEDSAVYLCASSPTVGQGYGYTFGSGTRLTVV.